What follows are 3 T cell receptor beta chains derived from one specimen sequenced in a study of T-cell reconstitution after alpha-beta-depleted transplantation in children. TCRbeta library preparation incorporated unique molecular identifiers. TCRdb called the PCR reads again in MiXCR, with one record for every CDR3 protein. The sample lists 250,000 to 400,000 distinct CDR3 sequences, over 20% occurring once. The sequences come from PBMCs, mostly from graft donor cells, collected 180 days after TCRalphabeta/CD19-depleted stem cell transplant. These receptor sequences come from a male patient between 5 and 17 years old who had a stem cell transplant for acute lymphoblastic leukemia, so the T cells may come from the graft donor.

The chain joins TRBV7-8 to TRBJ2-7, with D possibly being TRBD2 (5 bases). CDR3 length: 16 residues. Trimming removed 5 bases at V and 1 base at J, with 18 bases between. The germline CDR1 and CDR2 sequences are SGHVS and FQNEAQ. The CDR3 sequence is CASSPHGRLWSYEQYF. Here the CDR3 DNA reads TGTGCCAGCAGCCCCCATGGGAGACTGTGGTCCTACGAGCAGTACTTC.

The table lists this clonotype with many counts. V gene TRBV10-3 combines with J gene TRBJ2-7, with 12 positions matching TRBD1. Trimming cost V 5 bases and J 4 bases; bases outside gene matches: 3. Germline assignment: CDR1 ENHRY and CDR2 SYGVKD. CDR3 length equals 14 residues. CDR3 sequence reads: CAISLGQGAYEQYF. The CDR3 DNA is TGTGCCATCAGTTTGGGACAGGGGGCATACGAGCAGTACTTC.

This clonotype was seen more than once but under ten times. The rearrangement links TRBV18 to TRBJ2-3, with D uncertain. Germline values: CDR1 KGHSH, CDR2 LQKENI. This CDR3 region has 16 residues. V shed 3 bases and J shed 3 bases, with 16 bases lying between them. The CDR3 here is CASSPIYQTVTDTQYF. The CDR3 nucleotides read TGTGCCAGCTCACCGATCTACCAGACGGTTACAGATACGCAGTATTTT.